This T cell receptor (beta chain) was found in a study of Tregs in tolerant kidney transplant recipients. Overall study: Mixed chimerism was transient after nonmyeloablative marrow transplants from related graft donors. Findings and limits, study-wide: Some patients' samples used different primers over time, so nucleotide sequences weren't comparable. In tolerant patients, donor-specific Tregs outgrew total Tregs, suggesting antigen-driven expansion. Validation in larger populations is needed because few patients were studied.

Assay: immunoSEQ multiplex PCR; the TCRdb copy retains only in-frame clones and omits some. This table holds tens of thousands of clones, approximately 88% found once. Note on this clone: The target antigen is unknown.

This sequence was found in a human donor who received a combined kidney and bone marrow transplant. The material was CD4+ T cells from blood, obtained before the transplant.

CDR3 nucleotides: TGTGCCAGCAGCCTTGGGGGGGGCTATGGCTACACCTTC. Translation gives CASSLGGGYGYTF. The chain employs TRBV4-2 and TRBJ1-2; weak D call: TRBD1 (5 bases). The CDR3 has 13 residues. Looked up from germline, CDR1 is LGHNA and CDR2 is YNFKEQ. V lost 4 bases to trimming and J lost 4 bases, with 10 bases between them.